The sequence of this T cell receptor beta chain was determined in a study of Ad26.COV2.S vaccination and SARS-CoV-2 variants. Study-level results: Across vaccine and placebo recipients, the breadth of non-spike TCRs was similar. Post-vaccination spike-specific CD8+ and CD4+ T cell responses reportedly had substantial breadth.

Trimming stripped 4 bases from V and 0 bases from J, with 12 bases between. The length of the CDR3 is 15 residues. Per the germline V gene, CDR1 is MNHEY and CDR2 is SMNVEV (reference sequence). Only in-frame clones appear in the TCRdb table, and some are missing; sequencing was by immunoSEQ multiplex PCR. The sample has about 180,000 clones, around 88% seen once; the top ten hold 5% to 7%. Worth noting for this clone: The target antigen is unknown.

The TCR was taken from a human donor who had recovered from COVID-19. This specimen was peripheral blood, taken after recovery from COVID-19. This chain uses TRBV27 with TRBJ1-1; D is unclear. The CDR3: CASSWNRQMNTEAFF. CDR3 nucleotide sequence: TGTGCCAGCAGTTGGAATCGGCAGATGAACACTGAAGCTTTCTTT.